The 22 T cell receptor beta chains below all came from one sample that was sequenced in a study of T cell repertoires in cytomegalovirus infection. In TCRdb, the reads were re-called with MiXCR into one record per CDR3 protein. The sample holds just under 550,000 distinct CDR3 sequences, about 25% seen once. The sample taken for sequencing was PBMCs. The receptors shown here come from a human donor in good health (CMV status not recorded). Some clones in this sample may be carry-over from other donors' samples.

The chain couples TRBV28 to TRBJ2-3, with 8 bases matching TRBD2. The CDR3 spans 16 residues. V dropped 3 bases and J dropped 6; count of bases not matched to a gene: 11. Germline loops: CDR1 MDHEN, CDR2 SYDVKM. The CDR3 reads CASSFAIGRADDTQYF. CDR3 nucleotides: TGTGCCAGCAGTTTCGCAATCGGGAGGGCCGATGATACGCAGTATTTT.

In this sample, this clonotype turned up a few times. The chain couples TRBV30 to TRBJ2-1, with TRBD2 matching 7 bases. Germline values: CDR1 GTSNPN, CDR2 SVGIG (reference sequence). The CDR3 loop spans 13 amino acids. Germline trimming cut 2 bases from V and 7 bases from J; bases unmatched to any gene: 5. The CDR3 DNA reads TGTGCCTGGAGTATCGGGACTACTAATGAGCAGTTCTTC. Protein sequence: CAWSIGTTNEQFF. Looking up the rest from reference TRBV30 and TRBJ2-1 gives the full variable domain: SQTIHQWPATLVQPVGSPLSLECTVEGTSNPNLYWYRQAAGRGLQLLFYSVGIGQISSEVPQNLSASRPQDRQFILSSKKLLLSDSGFYLCAWSIGTTNEQFFGPGTRLTVL.

The gene calls are TRBV28 and TRBJ2-3; TRBD2 aligns across 12 bases. The CDR3 consists of 18 residues. J lost 2 bases, V lost 3 bases, and 9 bases had no gene match. The germline V gene encodes CDR1 MDHEN and CDR2 SYDVKM. CDR3 amino acids: CASSFTSGRRRDTDTQYF. CDR3 DNA: TGTGCCAGCAGTTTTACTAGCGGGAGGCGGCGGGACACAGATACGCAGTATTTT.

For the CDR3, the DNA is TGCAGCGTTGCAGGGAATAGGGTGAACACTGAAGCTTTCTTT. This encodes CSVAGNRVNTEAFF. The rearrangement uses TRBV29-1 and TRBJ1-1, with a tentative D call TRBD1 (5 bases). This CDR3 has 14 amino acids. V was shortened by 4 bases and J by 0 bases, with 12 bases between the two germline ends. Germline V gene sequence: CDR1 SQVTM, CDR2 ANQGSEA.

This clonotype showed up many times. CDR3 in DNA: TGTGCCAGCAGCTTCGCGGGGTCTTTTCAGCCCCAGCATTTT. Its protein product is CASSFAGSFQPQHF. The chain uses TRBV7-8 and TRBJ1-5, with D unresolved. Germline-derived CDR1 and CDR2 are SGHVS and FQNEAQ. V was shortened by 3 bases and J by 6 bases, with 12 bases between the two germline ends. This CDR3 is 14 amino acids long.

The chain combines TRBV28 with TRBJ1-5; D might be TRBD1 (6 bases). There are 14 residues in the CDR3. Deletions cut 6 bases from V and 7 bases from J, with 16 bases between. The V gene's germline CDR1 is MDHEN and CDR2 SYDVKM. This chain's CDR3 is CASSRQVGRQPQHF. CDR3 DNA sequence: TGTGCCAGCAGCCGACAGGTCGGTCGGCAGCCCCAGCATTTT.

The chain couples TRBV7-6 to TRBJ1-1; 7 nucleotides match TRBD1. The CDR3 contains 13 residues. Losses at the gene ends were 7 bases for V and 1 base for J; bases not matched to a gene: 3. Per the germline V gene, CDR1 is SGHVS and CDR2 is FNYEAQ. For the CDR3, the DNA is TGTGCCAGCAAAGGGGGCGGGAACACTGAAGCTTTCTTT. Protein product: CASKGGGNTEAFF.

This clonotype has more than one count but fewer than ten. V usage is TRBV20-1 and J usage is TRBJ2-6; 11 bases are shared with TRBD2. CDR1 and CDR2 from the germline V gene are DFQATT and SNEGSKA (reference sequence). CDR3 length: 16 residues. V was clipped by 3 bases and J by 3 bases; unmatched bases: 4. The DNA of the CDR3 is TGCAGTGCTAGGTTTAGCGGGAGGGGTGGGGCCAACGTCCTGACTTTC. Encoded protein: CSARFSGRGGANVLTF.

The V and J genes are TRBV19 and TRBJ1-2; D not resolved. This CDR3 has 11 residues. Germline loops: CDR1 LNHDA, CDR2 SQIVND (reference sequence). The ends were cut back, 5 bases at V and 10 bases at J, with 11 bases in the middle. In nucleotides, the CDR3 is TGTGCCAGTAGTTTCACGGAAGACTACACCTTC. Translation: CASSFTEDYTF. Together with reference TRBV19 and TRBJ1-2, the CDR3 gives the full variable domain: DGGITQSPKYLFRKEGQNVTLSCEQNLNHDAMYWYRQDPGQGLRLIYYSQIVNDFQKGDIAEGYSVSREKKESFPLTVTSAQKNPTAFYLCASSFTEDYTFGSGTRLTVV.

The chain employs TRBV6-5 and TRBJ1-2; maybe TRBD1 (6 bases). The CDR3 has 17 amino acids. Trimming took off 0 bases at V and 1 base at J, with 15 bases between the two ends. Germline CDR1 reads MNHEY; CDR2 reads SVGAGI. The CDR3 is CASSYSGQGQRNYGYTF. CDR3 coding DNA: TGTGCCAGCAGTTACTCTGGCCAAGGACAGCGTAACTATGGCTACACCTTC.

The rearrangement links TRBV7-2 to TRBJ2-3, with TRBD2 matching 10 bases. Germline-derived CDR1 and CDR2 are SGHTA and FQGNSA. The CDR3 is made up of 17 amino acids. Unmatched junction bases numbered 10, after V lost 5 bases and J lost 2 bases. In DNA form, the CDR3 reads TGTGCCAGCAGCCCGTTAGGGACTAGCGCCCCCACAGATACGCAGTATTTT. Protein sequence: CASSPLGTSAPTDTQYF.

This sequence joins TRBV20-1 and TRBJ1-2; the D gene is possibly TRBD1 (6 bases). The length of the CDR3 is 14 residues. V was trimmed by 0 bases and J by 6 bases, leaving 14 bases between them. The germline V gene encodes CDR1 DFQATT and CDR2 SNEGSKA (reference sequence). CDR3 in DNA: TGCAGTGCTAGAGAACCCCAACAGGGCCATGGCTACACCTTC. Protein sequence: CSAREPQQGHGYTF.

This clonotype was seen a few times. The chain has TRBV7-2 and TRBJ2-7; TRBD1 agrees at 7 bases. The CDR3 consists of 16 residues. V lost 4 bases and J lost 6; bases outside the gene matches: 15. Germline V CDR1 and CDR2: SGHTA, FQGNSA. The CDR3 sequence: CASSSAIGTVKGEQYV. As DNA, the CDR3 is TGTGCCAGCAGCTCTGCTATCGGGACAGTAAAAGGCGAGCAGTACGTC.

This clonotype was detected ten times or more. The chain combines TRBV7-2 with TRBJ2-1; 7 nucleotides match TRBD1. The CDR3 covers 18 residues. The V gene's germline CDR1 is SGHTA and CDR2 FQGNSA. Germline trimming cut 5 bases from V and 4 bases from J; bases unmatched to any gene: 17. This chain's CDR3 is CASSQGEGRGVLYNEQFF. CDR3 DNA: TGTGCCAGCAGCCAGGGGGAAGGTAGAGGTGTTCTTTACAATGAGCAGTTCTTC.

The V call is TRBV7-2, the J call TRBJ1-5; D remains unclear. The length of the CDR3 is 15 residues. Germline V gene data show CDR1 as SGHTA and CDR2 as FQGNSA. V lost 5 bases to trimming and J lost 4 bases, with 15 bases between them. The CDR3 DNA reads as TGTGCCAGCAGCCTTGCCGTTTCCCCGAATCAGCCCCAGCATTTT. It codes for CASSLAVSPNQPQHF.

This clonotype was observed many times. The chain is built from TRBV12-5 and TRBJ1-3; D is undetermined. This CDR3 comprises 16 residues. From germline, CDR1 is LGHNT and CDR2 FRNRAP. V was trimmed by 0 bases and J by 2 bases, leaving 11 bases between them. The CDR3 loop reads CASGLVTEWPGNTIYF. The CDR3 DNA follows: TGTGCTAGTGGTTTGGTTACAGAATGGCCTGGAAACACCATATATTTT.

The CDR3 reads CASSYSGELFF. CDR3 sequence (DNA): TGTGCCAGCTCTTATTCCGGGGAGCTGTTTTTT. This rearrangement joins TRBV2 to TRBJ2-2; D uncertain. Germline V CDR1 and CDR2: SNHLY, FYNNEI. The germline V and J ends were trimmed by 8 bases and 6 bases, with 7 bases remaining between them. The CDR3 covers 11 residues.

The chain is built from TRBV6-1 and TRBJ2-1; D call uncertain. The CDR3 is 16 amino acids. The germline V gene encodes CDR1 MNHNS and CDR2 SASEGT. The germline V and J ends were trimmed by 6 bases and 6 bases, with 21 bases remaining between them. The CDR3 sequence: CASREITGLGLNEQFF. The CDR3 coding sequence is TGTGCCAGCAGAGAGATTACTGGATTAGGGCTCAATGAGCAGTTCTTC.

CDR3 amino acids: CASKPDRTGELFF. DNA of the CDR3: TGTGCCAGCAAACCCGATCGCACCGGGGAGCTGTTTTTT. This chain joins TRBV6-2 or TRBV6-3 and TRBJ2-2; no definite D call. The CDR3 is 13 amino acids. Trimming stripped 7 bases from V and 4 bases from J, with 10 bases between. Germline assignment: CDR1 MNHEY and CDR2 SVGEGT.

This clonotype was seen just once. The V gene is TRBV12-3 or TRBV12-4, the J gene TRBJ2-1; D call uncertain. This CDR3 is built from 12 residues. The V end lost 5 bases, the J end lost 9 bases, and 11 bases lay between the germline ends. CDR3 DNA sequence: TGTGCCAGCAGTCAATTACTTGGTGAGCAGTTCTTC. Translation gives CASSQLLGEQFF.

This sequence joins TRBV29-1 and TRBJ2-7; D ambiguous. The germline V gene encodes CDR1 SQVTM and CDR2 ANQGSEA. This CDR3 spans 11 amino acids. Deletions cut 6 bases from V and 5 bases from J, with 11 bases between. The CDR3 reads CSVPQIHEQYV. In DNA form, the CDR3 reads TGCAGCGTCCCACAGATCCACGAGCAGTACGTC.

The chain joins TRBV7-6 to TRBJ2-7, with unresolved D. The CDR3 runs to 14 residues. The germline V and J ends were trimmed by 6 bases and 1 base, with 13 bases remaining between them. Germline V gene lookup returns CDR1 SGHVS and CDR2 FNYEAQ. This CDR3 reads CASSPRSPSYEQYF. CDR3 DNA: TGTGCCAGCAGTCCCCGTTCACCGTCCTACGAGCAGTACTTC. Full variable domain (rest looked up from reference TRBV7-6 and TRBJ2-7): GAGVSQSPRYKVTKRGQDVALRCDPISGHVSLYWYRQALGQGPEFLTYFNYEAQQDKSGLPNDRFSAERPEGSISTLTIQRTEQRDSAMYRCASSPRSPSYEQYFGPGTRLTVT.